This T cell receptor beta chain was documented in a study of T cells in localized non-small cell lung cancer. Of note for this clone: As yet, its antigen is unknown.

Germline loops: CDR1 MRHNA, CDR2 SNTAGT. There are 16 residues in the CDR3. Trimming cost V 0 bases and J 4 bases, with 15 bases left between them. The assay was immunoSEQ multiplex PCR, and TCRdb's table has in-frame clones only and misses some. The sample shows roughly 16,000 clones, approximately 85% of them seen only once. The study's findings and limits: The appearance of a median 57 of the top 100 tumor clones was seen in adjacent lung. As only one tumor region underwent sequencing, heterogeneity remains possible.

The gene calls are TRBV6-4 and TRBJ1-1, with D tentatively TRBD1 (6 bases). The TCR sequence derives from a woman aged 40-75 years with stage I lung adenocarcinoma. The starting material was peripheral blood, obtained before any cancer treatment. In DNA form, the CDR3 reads TGTGCCAGCAGTGACTCCCCGGTTGGAGGGGGCACTGAAGCTTTCTTT. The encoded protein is CASSDSPVGGGTEAFF.